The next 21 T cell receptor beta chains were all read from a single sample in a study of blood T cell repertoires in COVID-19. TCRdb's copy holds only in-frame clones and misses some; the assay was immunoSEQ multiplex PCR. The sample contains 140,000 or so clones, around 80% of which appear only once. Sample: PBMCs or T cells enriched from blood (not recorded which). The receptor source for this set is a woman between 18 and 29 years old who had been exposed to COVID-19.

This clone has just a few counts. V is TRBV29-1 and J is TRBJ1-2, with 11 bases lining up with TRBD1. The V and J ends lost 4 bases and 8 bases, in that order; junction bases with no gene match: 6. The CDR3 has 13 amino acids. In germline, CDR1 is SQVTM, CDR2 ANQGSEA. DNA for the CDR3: TGCAGCGTTGGAGGACAGGGGGCGTTCGGCTACACCTTC. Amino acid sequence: CSVGGQGAFGYTF.

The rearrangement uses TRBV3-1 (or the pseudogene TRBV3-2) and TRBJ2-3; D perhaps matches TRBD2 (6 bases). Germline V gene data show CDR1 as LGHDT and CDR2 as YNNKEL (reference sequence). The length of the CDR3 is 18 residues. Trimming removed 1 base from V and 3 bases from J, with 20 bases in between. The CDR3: CASSQVGGSERWTDTQYF. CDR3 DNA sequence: TGTGCCAGCAGCCAAGTTGGGGGGAGTGAGCGCTGGACAGATACGCAGTATTTT.

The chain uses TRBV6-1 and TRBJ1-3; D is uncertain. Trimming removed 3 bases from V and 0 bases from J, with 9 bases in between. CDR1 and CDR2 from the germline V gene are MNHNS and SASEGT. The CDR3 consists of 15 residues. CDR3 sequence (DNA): TGTGCCAGCAGTGATAACTCGGGCTCTGGAAACACCATATATTTT. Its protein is CASSDNSGSGNTIYF.

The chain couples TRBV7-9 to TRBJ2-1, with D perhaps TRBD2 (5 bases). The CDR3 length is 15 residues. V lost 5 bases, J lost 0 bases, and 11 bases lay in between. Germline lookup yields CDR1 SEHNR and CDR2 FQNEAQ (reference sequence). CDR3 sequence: CASSHSASSYNEQFF. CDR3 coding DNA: TGTGCCAGCAGCCATAGCGCGTCCTCCTACAATGAGCAGTTCTTC.

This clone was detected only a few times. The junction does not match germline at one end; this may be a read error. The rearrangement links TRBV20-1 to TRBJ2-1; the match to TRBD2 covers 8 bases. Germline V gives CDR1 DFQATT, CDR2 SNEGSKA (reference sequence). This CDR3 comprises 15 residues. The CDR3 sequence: CSASRSVQTERGLIF. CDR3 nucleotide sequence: TGCAGTGCTAGTCGGTCGGTCCAGACGGAGCGGGGGCTGATCTTC.

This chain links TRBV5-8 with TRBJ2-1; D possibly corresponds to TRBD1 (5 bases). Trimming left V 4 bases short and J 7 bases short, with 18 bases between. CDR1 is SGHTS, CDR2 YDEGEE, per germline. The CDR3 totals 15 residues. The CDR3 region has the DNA TGTGCCAGCAGCCTCCGACGGACAAGTAAGAATGAGCAGTTCTTC. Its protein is CASSLRRTSKNEQFF.

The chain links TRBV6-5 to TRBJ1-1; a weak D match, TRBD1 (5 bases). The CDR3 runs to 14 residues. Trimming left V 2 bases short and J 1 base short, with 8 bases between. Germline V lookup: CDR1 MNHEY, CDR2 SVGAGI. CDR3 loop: CASSYDQGNTEAFF. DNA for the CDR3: TGTGCCAGCAGTTACGACCAGGGGAACACTGAAGCTTTCTTT.

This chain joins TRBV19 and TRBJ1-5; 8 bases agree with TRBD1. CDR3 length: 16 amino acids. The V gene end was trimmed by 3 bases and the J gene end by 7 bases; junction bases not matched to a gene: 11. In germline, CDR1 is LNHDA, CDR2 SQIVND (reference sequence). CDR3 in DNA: TGTGCCAGTAGTATCAGGACAGGGAATACGGAGCAGCCCCAGCATTTT. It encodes CASSIRTGNTEQPQHF.

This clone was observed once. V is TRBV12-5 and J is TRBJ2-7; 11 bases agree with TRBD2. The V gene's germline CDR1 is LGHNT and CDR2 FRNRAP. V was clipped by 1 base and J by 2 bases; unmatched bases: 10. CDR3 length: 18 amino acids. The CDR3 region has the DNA TGTGCTAGTGGTTTGGGAAGTGTAGCGGGAGGGTACCCCTACGAGCAGTACTTC. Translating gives CASGLGSVAGGYPYEQYF.

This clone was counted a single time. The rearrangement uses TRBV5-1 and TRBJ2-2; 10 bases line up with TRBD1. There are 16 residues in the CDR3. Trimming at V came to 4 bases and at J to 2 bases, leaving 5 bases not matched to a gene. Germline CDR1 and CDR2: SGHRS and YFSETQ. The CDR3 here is CASSRQGASNTGELFF. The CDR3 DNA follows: TGCGCCAGCAGCCGACAGGGGGCCTCCAACACCGGGGAGCTGTTTTTT.

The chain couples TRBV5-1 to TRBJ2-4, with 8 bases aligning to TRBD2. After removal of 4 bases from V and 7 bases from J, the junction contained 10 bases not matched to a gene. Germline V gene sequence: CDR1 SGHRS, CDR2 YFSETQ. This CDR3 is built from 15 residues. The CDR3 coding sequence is TGCGCCAGCAGCCCTAACCCTAGCGGGTCTAACATTCAGTACTTC. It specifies CASSPNPSGSNIQYF.

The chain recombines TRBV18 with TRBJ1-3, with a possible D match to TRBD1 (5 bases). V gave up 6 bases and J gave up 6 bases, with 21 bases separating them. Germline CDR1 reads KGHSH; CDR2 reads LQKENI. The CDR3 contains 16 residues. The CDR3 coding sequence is TGTGCCAGCTCGACCCTCTCCGGGTCAGGGAAAAACACCATATATTTT. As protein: CASSTLSGSGKNTIYF.

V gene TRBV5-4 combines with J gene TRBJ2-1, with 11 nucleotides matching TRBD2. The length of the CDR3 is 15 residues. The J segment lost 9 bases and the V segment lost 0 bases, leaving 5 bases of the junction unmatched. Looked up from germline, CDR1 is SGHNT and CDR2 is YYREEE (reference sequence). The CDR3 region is CASSLASGRLGEQFF. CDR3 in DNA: TGTGCCAGCAGCTTGGCTAGCGGGAGGTTGGGTGAGCAGTTCTTC.

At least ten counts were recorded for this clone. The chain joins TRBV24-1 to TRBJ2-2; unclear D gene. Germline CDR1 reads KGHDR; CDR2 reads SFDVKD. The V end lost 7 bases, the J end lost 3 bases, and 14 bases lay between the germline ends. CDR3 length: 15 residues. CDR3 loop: CATSSQDTDTGELFF. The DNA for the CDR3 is TGTGCCACCAGCTCACAAGACACAGACACCGGGGAGCTGTTTTTT.

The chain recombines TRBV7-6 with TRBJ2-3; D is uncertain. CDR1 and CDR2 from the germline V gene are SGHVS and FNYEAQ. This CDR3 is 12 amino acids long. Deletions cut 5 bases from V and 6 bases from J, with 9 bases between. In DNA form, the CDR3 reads TGTGCCAGCAGCCCATGGCTTGATACGCAGTATTTT. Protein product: CASSPWLDTQYF. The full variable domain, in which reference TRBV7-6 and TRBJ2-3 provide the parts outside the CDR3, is GAGVSQSPRYKVTKRGQDVALRCDPISGHVSLYWYRQALGQGPEFLTYFNYEAQQDKSGLPNDRFSAERPEGSISTLTIQRTEQRDSAMYRCASSPWLDTQYFGPGTRLTVL.

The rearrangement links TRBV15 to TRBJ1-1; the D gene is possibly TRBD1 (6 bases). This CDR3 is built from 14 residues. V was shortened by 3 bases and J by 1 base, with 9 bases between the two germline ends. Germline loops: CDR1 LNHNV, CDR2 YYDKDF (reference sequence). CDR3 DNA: TGTGCCACCAGCAGGACGGGACAGAACACTGAAGCTTTCTTT. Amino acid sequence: CATSRTGQNTEAFF.

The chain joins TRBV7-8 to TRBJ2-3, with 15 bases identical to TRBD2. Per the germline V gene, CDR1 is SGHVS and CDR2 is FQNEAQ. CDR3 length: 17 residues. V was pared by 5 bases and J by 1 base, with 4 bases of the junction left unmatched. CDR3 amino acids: CASSPRTSGRGTDTQYF. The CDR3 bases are TGTGCCAGCAGCCCACGGACTAGCGGGAGGGGCACAGATACGCAGTATTTT.

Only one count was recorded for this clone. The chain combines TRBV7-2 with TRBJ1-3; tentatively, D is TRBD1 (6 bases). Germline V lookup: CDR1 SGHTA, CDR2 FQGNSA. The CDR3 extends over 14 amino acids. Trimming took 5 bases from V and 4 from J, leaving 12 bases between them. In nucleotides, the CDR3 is TGTGCCAGCAGCCTCACAGGGTTAGGAAACACCATATATTTT. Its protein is CASSLTGLGNTIYF. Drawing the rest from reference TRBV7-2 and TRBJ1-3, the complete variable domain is GAGVSQSPSNKVTEKGKDVELRCDPISGHTALYWYRQSLGQGLEFLIYFQGNSAPDKSGLPSDRFSAERTGGSVSTLTIQRTQQEDSAVYLCASSLTGLGNTIYFGEGSWLTVV.

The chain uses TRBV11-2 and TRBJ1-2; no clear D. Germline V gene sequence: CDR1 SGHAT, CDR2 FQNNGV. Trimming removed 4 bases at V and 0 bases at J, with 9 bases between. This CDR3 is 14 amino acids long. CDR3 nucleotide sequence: TGTGCCAGCAGCTCATACGGAGCTAACTATGGCTACACCTTC. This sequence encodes CASSSYGANYGYTF. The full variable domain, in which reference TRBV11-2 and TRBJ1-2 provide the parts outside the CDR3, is EAGVAQSPRYKIIEKRQSVAFWCNPISGHATLYWYQQILGQGPKLLIQFQNNGVVDDSQLPKDRFSAERLKGVDSTLKIQPAKLEDSAVYLCASSSYGANYGYTFGSGTRLTVV.

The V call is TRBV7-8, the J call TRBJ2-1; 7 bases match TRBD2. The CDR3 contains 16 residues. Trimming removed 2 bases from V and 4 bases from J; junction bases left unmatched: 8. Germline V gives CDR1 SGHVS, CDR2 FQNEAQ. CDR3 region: CASSLSSLAEYNEQFF. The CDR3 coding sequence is TGTGCCAGCAGCTTAAGTTCCCTAGCGGAGTACAATGAGCAGTTCTTC. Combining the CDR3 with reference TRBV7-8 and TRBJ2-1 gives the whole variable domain GAGVSQSPRYKVAKRGQDVALRCDPISGHVSLFWYQQALGQGPEFLTYFQNEAQLDKSGLPSDRFFAERPEGSVSTLKIQRTQQEDSAVYLCASSLSSLAEYNEQFFGPGTRLTVL.

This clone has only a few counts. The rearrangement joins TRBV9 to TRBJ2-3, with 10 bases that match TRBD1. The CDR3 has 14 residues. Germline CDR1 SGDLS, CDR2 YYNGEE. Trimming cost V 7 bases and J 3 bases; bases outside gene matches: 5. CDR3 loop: CASGQGVGTDTQYF. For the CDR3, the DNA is TGTGCCAGCGGACAGGGGGTCGGAACAGATACGCAGTATTTT.